This TCR beta chain emerged from a study of shared clonotypes between healthy human individuals. Original methodology: Filtering differed because ImmunoSEQ produced junction-only sequences that carried no quality scores. Some clones are missing from TCRdb's copy, which holds only in-frame ones; the method was immunoSEQ multiplex PCR. V and J calls and clone size follow that table, whereas D and trimming were derived from the DNA. The table has about 2.3 million clones, 85% to 95% seen once; the top ten hold 0.37%. The CDR3 runs to 17 residues. Trimming pared 3 bases from V and 1 base from J, leaving 18 bases between. Germline V gene sequence: CDR1 MDHEN, CDR2 SYDVKM.

The genes are TRBV28 and TRBJ2-5; maybe TRBD2 (6 bases). Input material: naive CD4+ T cells from PBMCs. Subset in this sample: CD45RA+ positively selected. This TCR came from a man younger than 35 in good health. Some clones in this sample may be carry-over from other donors' samples. DNA of the CDR3: TGTGCCAGCAGTTTTCCTCTAAGACTAGATTTCCAAGAGACCCAGTACTTC. Translation: CASSFPLRLDFQETQYF.